The clone carrying this T cell receptor beta chain was seen repeatedly, ten times or more. TCR beta CDR3 regions were amplified from RNA. A set of HTBI primers served as the primers for a first-round RT-PCR of the TCR CDR3. TCRdb itself ran the multiplex PCR reads through MiXCR, one entry per CDR3 protein. The profile shows about 840,000 distinct CDR3 sequences, 38% of them singletons. The CDR3 length is 16 residues. V was clipped by 0 bases and J by 7 bases, with 15 bases between them. The germline CDR1 and CDR2 sequences are SGHTA and FQGNSA. The data derive from a study of T cells in Graves' hyperthyroidism and ophthalmopathy.

Sequenced: blood. This clonotype was obtained from a man aged 18 to 30 with Graves' hyperthyroidism. The chain recombines TRBV7-2 with TRBJ1-4; D possibly corresponds to TRBD1 (5 bases). CDR3 sequence reads: CASSLAGGTGVEKLFF. CDR3 DNA sequence: TGTGCCAGCAGCTTAGCTGGGGGGACGGGGGTTGAAAAACTGTTTTTT.